This is a list of T cell receptor beta chains from one sample in a study of blood T cell repertoires in COVID-19. Method: immunoSEQ multiplex PCR; TCRdb's copy keeps in-frame clones and lacks some. The sample carries tens of thousands of clones, approximately 88% recorded once. Sequenced material: peripheral blood. These receptors were collected from a human donor in a cohort sampled during active COVID-19. The CDR3 runs from the conserved cysteine through the conserved F or W. Fields, in order: clone size, D gene, J gene, V gene, CDR3 DNA, CDR3 protein. The D gene is left open where the match is weak. Part of the rows lack a size; the others show once, few, many or a class for expanded clones.

few,-,TRBJ2-1,TRBV6-6,TGTGCCAGCTCCTCGGGAGCCAACAATGAGCAGTTCTTC,CASSSGANNEQFF
-,-,TRBJ1-5,TRBV5-5,TGTGCCAGCAGCCCGACTGGAGGGGATCCGCCCCAGCATTTT,CASSPTGGDPPQHF
once,-,TRBJ1-4,TRBV2,TGTGCCAGCCGGGCAGGGTATGAAAAACTGTTTTTT,CASRAGYEKLFF
once,TRBD2,TRBJ2-3,TRBV7-3,TGTGCCAGCAGCAGTAGCGGGAGGGTCGGAGATACGCAGTATTTT,CASSSSGRVGDTQYF
-,-,TRBJ1-1,TRBV29-1,TGCAGCGTTGAGCGACAGCTTTACACTGAAGCTTTCTTT,CSVERQLYTEAFF
-,TRBD1,TRBJ1-1,TRBV6-6,TGTGCCAGCAGTGGGAGACAGGGAACTGAAGCTTTCTTT,CASSGRQGTEAFF
-,TRBD1,TRBJ2-1,TRBV3-1/TRBV3-2,TGTGCCAGCAGCCCAGATTCTCAGACAGGGCCGAGGGAGCAGTTCTTC,CASSPDSQTGPREQFF
-,TRBD1,TRBJ2-7,TRBV19,TGTGCCAGTAGTCCCTCAGGGGGCAAGGAGCAGTACTTC,CASSPSGGKEQYF
-,-,TRBJ2-7,TRBV18,TGTGCCAGCTCCTCCGTCTCCAGGGATTACGAGCAGTACTTC,CASSSVSRDYEQYF
-,-,TRBJ2-7,TRBV12-3/TRBV12-4,TGTGCCAGCAGTAGACAGACCTACGAGCAGTACTTC,CASSRQTYEQYF
-,-,TRBJ2-7,TRBV5-4,TGTGCCAGCAGCTCCTCAGGGGACTACGAGCAGTACTTC,CASSSSGDYEQYF
few,-,TRBJ1-6,TRBV7-3,TGTGCCAGCAGCTTAAACAGAGAATCACCCCTCCACTTT,CASSLNRESPLHF
-,-,TRBJ1-1,TRBV5-1,TGCGCCAGCAGCTTGGCCCTTGAAAGCCCTGAAGCTTTCTTT,CASSLALESPEAFF
-,-,TRBJ1-5,TRBV19,TGTGCCAGTAGTATACCCTCGCGCGGAAGCAATCAGCCCCAGCATTTT,CASSIPSRGSNQPQHF
-,-,TRBJ2-3,TRBV18,TGTGCCAGCTCACGCGGGGGCGCGGGAGATACGCAGTATTTT,CASSRGGAGDTQYF
-,-,TRBJ2-1,TRBV7-6,TGTGCCAGCAGCCCCCAAATTGAGGATGAGCAGTTCTTC,CASSPQIEDEQFF
-,TRBD1,TRBJ2-3,TRBV2,TGTGCCAGCAGCCTCCGGGACAGGGAAAGTGATACGCAGTATTTT,CASSLRDRESDTQYF
-,TRBD2,TRBJ2-7,TRBV19,TGTGCCAGTAGTTCGAAACTAGCGGGCGAATACGAGCAGTACTTC,CASSSKLAGEYEQYF
-,-,TRBJ2-2,TRBV5-1,TGCGCCAGCAGCTCTGGGGGCAGGGGTTCCGGGGAGCTGTTTTTT,CASSSGGRGSGELFF
-,-,TRBJ2-3,TRBV7-9,TGTGCCAGCACCCCCTCGACAGCGAACACAGATACGCAGTATTTT,CASTPSTANTDTQYF
-,TRBD1,TRBJ1-5,TRBV29-1,TGCAGCGTGGGGACAGGGGGGGGCAATCAGCCCCAGCATTTT,CSVGTGGGNQPQHF
-,-,TRBJ1-1,TRBV5-5,TGTGCCAGCAGCAGGGGTCAGGGACAGAACACTGAAGCTTTCTTT,CASSRGQGQNTEAFF
-,-,TRBJ1-6,TRBV6-5,TGTGCCAGCAGGAGGAATAATTCACCCCTCCACTTT,CASRRNNSPLHF
once,-,TRBJ2-1,TRBV2,TGTGCCAGCATAGGCGGGAAAGGTAGTGAGCAGTTCTTC,CASIGGKGSEQFF
-,TRBD1,TRBJ2-5,TRBV9,TGTGCCAGCAGCGGGGGACAGGGCGGGCAAGAGACCCAGTACTTC,CASSGGQGGQETQYF
-,TRBD2,TRBJ2-1,TRBV27,TGTGCCAGCAGTTTAGTCGGACTAGCGGTGAACAATGAGCAGTTCTTC,CASSLVGLAVNNEQFF
few,-,TRBJ2-7,TRBV25-1,TGTGCCAGCAGTGAAATAAACGAGCAGTACTTC,CASSEINEQYF
-,-,TRBJ2-7,TRBV7-8,TGTGCCAGCAGCACCAAAGCGGTTAGCTCCTACGAGCAGTACTTC,CASSTKAVSSYEQYF
once,TRBD1,TRBJ2-3,TRBV10-2,TGCGCCAGCACGCTCGGGACAGGGCTCACAGATACGCAGTATTTT,CASTLGTGLTDTQYF
-,TRBD1,TRBJ1-5,TRBV5-5,TGTGCCAGCAGCTTGGTTCCGGGTGACAGGGGGGTCGTCAATCAGCCCCAGCATTTT,CASSLVPGDRGVVNQPQHF
-,TRBD2,TRBJ2-3,TRBV5-1,TGCGCCAGCAGACCGCGGGGGGTTTTCACAGATACGCAGTATTTT,CASRPRGVFTDTQYF
-,TRBD2,TRBJ2-1,TRBV6-4,TGTGCCAGCAGTGAACGAGCGGGAGCCAACTACAATGAGCAGTTCTTC,CASSERAGANYNEQFF
few,TRBD1,TRBJ1-1,TRBV2,TGTGCCAGCGGGACAGCACCGAACACTGAAGCTTTCTTT,CASGTAPNTEAFF
-,-,TRBJ1-4,TRBV19,TGTGCCAGTAGTCGCGGGGGCGCGGGCTCTTTACTGTTTTTT,CASSRGGAGSLLFF
-,TRBD1,TRBJ1-6,TRBV6-6,TGTGCCAGCAGTCGCCTACAGGGGGCGAGGTCCTATAATTCACCCCTCCACTTT,CASSRLQGARSYNSPLHF
few,-,TRBJ1-1,TRBV28,TGTGCCAGCAGTCCGCCACAGGAATCTTGGGACACTGAAGCTTTCTTT,CASSPPQESWDTEAFF
-,TRBD2,TRBJ2-3,TRBV9,TGTGCCAGCAGCATTGGGACTAGTACAGATACGCAGTATTTT,CASSIGTSTDTQYF
-,TRBD2,TRBJ2-7,TRBV28,TGTGCCAGCTTTACGAGCGGGAGGAACGAGCAGTACTTC,CASFTSGRNEQYF
-,-,TRBJ2-7,TRBV18,TGTGCCAGCTCACTTTTACAGGGTTCTTACGAGCAGTACTTC,CASSLLQGSYEQYF
-,-,TRBJ2-1,TRBV4-1,TGCGCCAGCAGCCAAGGGGGGGGGCGCGATGAGCAGTTCTTC,CASSQGGGRDEQFF
once,TRBD1,TRBJ1-4,TRBV5-1,TGCGCCAGCAGCTTGGAAACAGGGGTTAATGAAAAACTGTTTTTT,CASSLETGVNEKLFF
-,-,TRBJ1-6,TRBV3-1/TRBV3-2,TGTGCCAGCAGCCAATTCTCCCAGGAAAATTCACCCCTCCACTTT,CASSQFSQENSPLHF
-,TRBD1,TRBJ1-5,TRBV30,TGTGCCTGGCGAAATCAGGGGGGCAATCAGCCCCAGCATTTT,CAWRNQGGNQPQHF
once,-,TRBJ2-2,TRBV28,TGTGCCAGCAACGGACAGACGAACACCGGGGAGCTGTTTTTT,CASNGQTNTGELFF
-,TRBD2,TRBJ2-7,TRBV5-1,TGCGCCAGCAGCTTGGTGGCGGGGGGCTCTTTCGGGCAGTACTTC,CASSLVAGGSFGQYF
-,-,TRBJ2-7,TRBV18,TGTGCCAGCTCACCTTTGGGCAGGGGAACCTACGAGCAGTACTTC,CASSPLGRGTYEQYF
-,TRBD2,TRBJ2-3,TRBV6-2/TRBV6-3,TGTGCCAGCAGTTTGACTAGCGGGGGAAATACGCAGTATTTT,CASSLTSGGNTQYF
-,TRBD2,TRBJ2-1,TRBV2,TGTGCCAGCAGTGGGGGAGTAGCGGGAGTATTCAATGAGCAGTTCTTC,CASSGGVAGVFNEQFF